This passage covers 5 T cell receptor beta chains from one sample sequenced in a study of Graves' ophthalmopathy and Graves' hyperthyroidism. Amplification of the TCR beta CDR3 regions used RNA transcripts (as template). First-round RT-PCR used HTBI primers; second-round multiplex PCR followed. TCRdb reprocessed the multiplex PCR reads via MiXCR and lists one record per CDR3 protein. The table shows around 600,000 distinct CDR3 sequences, with just over 40% occurring only once. The sequenced sample was peripheral blood. The source is an adult man with Graves' ophthalmopathy.

On this clonotype itself: The conserved final phenylalanine or tryptophan is absent from the CDR3, which likely points to a read error. The DNA is omitted, as the CDR3 cannot be located on it reliably, and the CDR3 follows TCRdb's listing. The rearrangement uses TRBV29-1 and TRBJ2-7; the D segment call TRBD1 is taken from the table without a DNA check. Counting both end residues, the CDR3 totals 12 amino acids. The germline V gene encodes CDR1 SQVTM and CDR2 ANQGSEA. CDR3 protein: CSVGRRGTSSTS.

In its sample, this clonotype was seen a few times. The rearrangement uses TRBV7-9 and TRBJ2-7, with a tentative D call TRBD1 (5 bases). V was clipped by 2 bases and J by 1 base, with 12 bases between them. The CDR3 spans 15 residues. In germline, CDR1 is SEHNR, CDR2 FQNEAQ (reference sequence). The CDR3 sequence is CASSLIPAGSYEQYF. Written as DNA, the CDR3 is TGTGCCAGCAGCTTAATTCCAGCAGGGTCCTACGAGCAGTACTTC.

This chain connects TRBV4-1 to TRBJ2-5; TRBD2 aligns across 8 bases. The CDR3 covers 17 residues. The trim removed 0 bases at V and 2 bases at J, leaving 8 bases unmatched. In germline, CDR1 is MGHRA, CDR2 YSYEKL. CDR3 region: CASSQEVGRGGQETQYF. The DNA of the CDR3 is TGCGCCAGCAGCCAAGAGGTGGGCCGGGGGGGGCAAGAGACCCAGTACTTC.

This chain links TRBV10-3 with TRBJ2-7; a possible D gene is TRBD2 (5 bases). Deletions cut 0 bases from V and 3 bases from J, with 12 bases between. CDR3 length: 15 residues. From germline, CDR1 is ENHRY and CDR2 SYGVKD. The chain's CDR3 is CAISESEGEHYEQYF. The CDR3 bases are TGTGCCATCAGTGAGTCTGAGGGAGAACACTACGAGCAGTACTTC.

CDR3 amino acids: CATGQGGDEQFF. The CDR3 nucleotides are TGTGCCACCGGACAGGGTGGAGATGAGCAGTTCTTC. The chain carries TRBV10-3 and TRBJ2-5; 8 bases fit TRBD1. The tail of the sequence fits TRBJ2-1 better, so the J call may be wrong. Germline CDR1 reads ENHRY; CDR2 reads SYGVKD. CDR3 length: 12 amino acids.